The present T cell receptor (beta chain) was sequenced within a study of T cell changes during pregnancy in multiple sclerosis. The CDR3 is 16 amino acids. The V end was cut by 6 bases, the J end by 1 base, with 18 bases between. Germline CDR1 and CDR2: PRHDT and FYEKMQ (reference sequence). Assay: immunoSEQ multiplex PCR; the TCRdb copy retains only in-frame clones and omits some. The data hold around 56,000 clones, with approximately 90% observed a single time. This clonotype originated in a female donor with multiple sclerosis, enrolled in a pregnancy study. The sample here was CD4+ T cells from peripheral blood mononuclear cells, taken in the third trimester of pregnancy. The chain carries TRBV13 and TRBJ1-1; D not certain. The CDR3 here is CASRHPLGPKNTEAFF. In DNA, the CDR3 is TGTGCCAGCAGACATCCCCTAGGCCCGAAGAACACTGAAGCTTTCTTT.